The clone carrying this T cell receptor beta chain was recorded only once. Its antigen is currently unknown. This CDR3 contains 14 residues. CDR1 is MGHRA and CDR2 is YSYEKL in the germline V gene. Trimming stripped 6 bases from V and 7 bases from J, with 16 bases between. Sequencing was performed with immunoSEQ multiplex PCR; in TCRdb, only in-frame clones are kept and a portion is missing. In the table there are 110,000 or so clones, 86% of which are singletons. The sample comes from a study of cytomegalovirus exposure and HLA in healthy donors. Study at large: A subsequent analysis reported that the roughly 130 validation repertoires were produced on the same platform that had also been used for the roughly 700 first-cohort repertoires.

Regarding the study as a whole: In vitro testing confirmed a few CMV-associated chains as specific for CMV antigens.

The chain employs TRBV4-1 and TRBJ2-1; tentative D call: TRBD1 (6 bases). Sequencing used PBMCs. The clonotype originates from a young man in good health and CMV-seronegative. CDR3 nucleotides: TGCGCCAGCAGTTTCGGACTCAGGGGTAATGAGCAGTTCTTC. Residues: CASSFGLRGNEQFF.